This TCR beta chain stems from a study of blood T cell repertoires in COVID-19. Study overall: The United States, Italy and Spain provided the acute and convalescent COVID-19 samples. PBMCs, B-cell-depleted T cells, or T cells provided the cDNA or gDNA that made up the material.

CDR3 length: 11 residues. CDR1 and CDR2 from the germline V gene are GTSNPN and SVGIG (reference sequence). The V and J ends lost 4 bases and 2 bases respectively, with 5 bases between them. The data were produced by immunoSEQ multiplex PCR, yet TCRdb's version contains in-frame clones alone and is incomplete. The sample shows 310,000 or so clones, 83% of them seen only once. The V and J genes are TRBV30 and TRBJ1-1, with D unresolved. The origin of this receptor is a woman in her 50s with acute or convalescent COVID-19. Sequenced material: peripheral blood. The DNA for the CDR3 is TGTGCCTGGAACCTAAACACTGAAGCTTTCTTT. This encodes CAWNLNTEAFF.